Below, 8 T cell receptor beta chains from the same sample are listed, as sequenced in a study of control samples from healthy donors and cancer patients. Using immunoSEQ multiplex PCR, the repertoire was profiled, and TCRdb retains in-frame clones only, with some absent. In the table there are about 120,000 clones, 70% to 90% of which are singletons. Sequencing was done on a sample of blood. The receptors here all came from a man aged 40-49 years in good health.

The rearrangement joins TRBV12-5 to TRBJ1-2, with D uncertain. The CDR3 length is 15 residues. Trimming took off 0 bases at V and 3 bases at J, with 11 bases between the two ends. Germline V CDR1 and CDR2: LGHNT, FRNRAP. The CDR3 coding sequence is TGTGCTAGTGGTTTGGTACCAGGAGATTACTATGGCTACACCTTC. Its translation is CASGLVPGDYYGYTF.

The CDR3 spells CASSERRWGGETQYF. The CDR3 bases are TGTGCCAGCAGTGAAAGGAGGTGGGGCGGAGAGACCCAGTACTTC. The chain couples TRBV2 to TRBJ2-5; D possibly matches TRBD1 or TRBD2 (5 bases each). V was cut by 2 bases and J by 4 bases, with 14 bases left in between. This CDR3 has 15 amino acids. Germline values: CDR1 SNHLY, CDR2 FYNNEI.

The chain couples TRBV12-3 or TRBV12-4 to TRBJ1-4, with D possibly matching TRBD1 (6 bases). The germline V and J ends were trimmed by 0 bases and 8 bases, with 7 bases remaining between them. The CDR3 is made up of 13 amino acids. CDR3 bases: TGTGCCAGCAGTTTAGCGCAGGGGGAAAAACTGTTTTTT. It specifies CASSLAQGEKLFF.

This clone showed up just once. The CDR3 spells CAWSVRDRATGELFF. CDR3 in DNA: TGTGCCTGGAGTGTAAGGGACAGAGCCACCGGGGAGCTGTTTTTT. V is TRBV30 and J is TRBJ2-2; 7 bases are shared with TRBD1. CDR1 and CDR2 from the germline V gene are GTSNPN and SVGIG (reference sequence). The V segment lost 0 bases and the J segment 4 bases; nucleotides outside the gene matches: 5. The CDR3 extends over 15 amino acids.

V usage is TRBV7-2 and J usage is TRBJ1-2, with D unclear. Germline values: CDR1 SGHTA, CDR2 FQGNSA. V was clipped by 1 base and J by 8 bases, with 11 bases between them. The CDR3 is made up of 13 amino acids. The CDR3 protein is CASSLDRKAGYTF. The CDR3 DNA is TGTGCCAGCAGCTTAGACCGAAAGGCCGGCTACACCTTC.

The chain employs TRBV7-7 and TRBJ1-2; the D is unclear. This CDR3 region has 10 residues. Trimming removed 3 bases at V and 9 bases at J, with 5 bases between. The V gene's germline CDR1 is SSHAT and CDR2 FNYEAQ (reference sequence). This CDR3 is CASSFTSYTF. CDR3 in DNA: TGTGCCAGCAGCTTCACAAGCTACACCTTC.

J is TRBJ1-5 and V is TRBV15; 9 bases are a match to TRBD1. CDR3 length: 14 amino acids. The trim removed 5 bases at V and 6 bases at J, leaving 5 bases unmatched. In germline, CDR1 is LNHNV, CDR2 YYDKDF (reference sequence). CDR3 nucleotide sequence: TGTGCCACCAGCTCAAGACAGGGGGTTCAGCCCCAGCATTTT. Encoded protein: CATSSRQGVQPQHF.

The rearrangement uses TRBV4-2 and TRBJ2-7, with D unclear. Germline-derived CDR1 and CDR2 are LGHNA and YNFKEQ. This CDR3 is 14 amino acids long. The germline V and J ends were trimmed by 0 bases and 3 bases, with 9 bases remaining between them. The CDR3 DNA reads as TGTGCCAGCAGCCAAGATTATGGGATCTACGAGCAGTACTTC. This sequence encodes CASSQDYGIYEQYF.